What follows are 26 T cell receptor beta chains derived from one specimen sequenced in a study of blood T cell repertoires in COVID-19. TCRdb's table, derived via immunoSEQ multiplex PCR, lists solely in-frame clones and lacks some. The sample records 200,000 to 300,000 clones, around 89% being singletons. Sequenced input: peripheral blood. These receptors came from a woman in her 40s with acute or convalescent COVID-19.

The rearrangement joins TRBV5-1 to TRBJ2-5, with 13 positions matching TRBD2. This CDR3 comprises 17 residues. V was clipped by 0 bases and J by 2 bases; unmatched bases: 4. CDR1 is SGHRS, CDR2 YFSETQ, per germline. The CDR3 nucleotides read TGCGCCAGCAGCTTGGGACTAGCGGGGGGACTACAAGAGACCCAGTACTTC. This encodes CASSLGLAGGLQETQYF.

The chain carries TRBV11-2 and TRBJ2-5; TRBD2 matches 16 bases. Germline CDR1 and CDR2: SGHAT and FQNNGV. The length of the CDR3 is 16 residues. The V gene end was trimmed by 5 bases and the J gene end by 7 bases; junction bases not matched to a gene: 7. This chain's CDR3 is CASSPGTSGGAVTQYF. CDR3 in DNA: TGTGCCAGCAGCCCCGGGACTAGCGGGGGGGCGGTGACCCAGTACTTC.

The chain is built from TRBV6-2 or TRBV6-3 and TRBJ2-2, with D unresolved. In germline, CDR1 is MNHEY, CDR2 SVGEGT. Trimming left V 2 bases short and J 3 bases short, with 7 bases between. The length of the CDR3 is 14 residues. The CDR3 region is CASSYDRDTGELFF. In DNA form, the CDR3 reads TGTGCCAGCAGTTACGATCGGGACACCGGGGAGCTGTTTTTT.

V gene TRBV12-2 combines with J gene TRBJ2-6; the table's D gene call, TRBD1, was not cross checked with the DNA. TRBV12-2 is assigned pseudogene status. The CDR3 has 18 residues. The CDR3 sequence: CASRTGQLNPGGANVLTF. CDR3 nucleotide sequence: TGTGCAAGTCGCACAGGACAGCTCAACCCGGGAGGGGCCAACGTCCTGACTTTC.

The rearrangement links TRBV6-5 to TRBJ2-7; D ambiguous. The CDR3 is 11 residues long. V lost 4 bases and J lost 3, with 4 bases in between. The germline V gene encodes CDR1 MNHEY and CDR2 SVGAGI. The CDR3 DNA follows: TGTGCCAGCAGTTCACTCTACGAGCAGTACGTC. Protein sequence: CASSSLYEQYV.

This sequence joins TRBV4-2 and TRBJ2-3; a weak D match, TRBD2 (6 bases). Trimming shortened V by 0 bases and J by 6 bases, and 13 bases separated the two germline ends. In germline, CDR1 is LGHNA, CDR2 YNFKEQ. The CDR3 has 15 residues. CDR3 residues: CASSQDGTSPDTQYF. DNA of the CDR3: TGTGCCAGCAGCCAAGATGGCACTAGCCCGGATACGCAGTATTTT.

CDR3 DNA sequence: TGTGCCAGCAGTAGAGTAAACGAAGCTTTCTTT. The encoded protein is CASSRVNEAFF. The J gene is TRBJ1-1, the V gene TRBV11-2; D unclear. CDR1 SGHAT and CDR2 FQNNGV come from the germline V gene. The CDR3 is made up of 11 amino acids. The ends were cut back, 6 bases at V and 8 bases at J, with 10 bases in the middle. Using reference TRBV11-2 and TRBJ1-1 for the parts outside the CDR3, the full variable domain is EAGVAQSPRYKIIEKRQSVAFWCNPISGHATLYWYQQILGQGPKLLIQFQNNGVVDDSQLPKDRFSAERLKGVDSTLKIQPAKLEDSAVYLCASSRVNEAFFGQGTRLTVV.

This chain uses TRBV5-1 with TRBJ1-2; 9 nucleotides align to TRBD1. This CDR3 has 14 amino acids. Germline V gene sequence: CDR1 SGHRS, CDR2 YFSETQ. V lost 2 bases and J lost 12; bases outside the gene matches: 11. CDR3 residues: CASSLQGAGVWNTF. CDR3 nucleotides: TGCGCCAGCAGCTTACAGGGGGCTGGGGTCTGGAACACCTTC.

This CDR3 is CAISDSRGISDEKLFF. The CDR3 DNA sequence: TGTGCCATCAGTGACTCTCGGGGAATTTCAGATGAAAAACTGTTTTTT. The chain has TRBV10-3 and TRBJ1-4; no definite D call. Per the germline V gene, CDR1 is ENHRY and CDR2 is SYGVKD. This CDR3 has 16 amino acids. V was clipped by 3 bases and J by 6 bases, with 17 bases between them.

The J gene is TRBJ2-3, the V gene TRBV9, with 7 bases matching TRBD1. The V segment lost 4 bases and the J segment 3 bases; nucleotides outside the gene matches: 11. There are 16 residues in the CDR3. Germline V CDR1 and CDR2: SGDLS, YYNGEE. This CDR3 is CASSTYGTAVTDTQYF. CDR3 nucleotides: TGTGCCAGCAGCACCTACGGGACAGCCGTTACAGATACGCAGTATTTT.

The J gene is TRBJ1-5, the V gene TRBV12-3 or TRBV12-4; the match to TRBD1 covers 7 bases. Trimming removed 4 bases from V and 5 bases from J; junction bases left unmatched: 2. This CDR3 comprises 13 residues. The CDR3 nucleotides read TGTGCCAGCAGTTACAGGGGAGATCAGCCCCAGCATTTT. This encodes CASSYRGDQPQHF.

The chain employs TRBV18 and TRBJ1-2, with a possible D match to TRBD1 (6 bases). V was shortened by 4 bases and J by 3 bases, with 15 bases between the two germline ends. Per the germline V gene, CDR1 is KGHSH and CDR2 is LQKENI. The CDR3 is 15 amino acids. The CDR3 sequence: CASSLQGAGDYGYTF. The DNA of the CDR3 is TGTGCCAGCTCACTACAGGGTGCGGGGGACTATGGCTACACCTTC.

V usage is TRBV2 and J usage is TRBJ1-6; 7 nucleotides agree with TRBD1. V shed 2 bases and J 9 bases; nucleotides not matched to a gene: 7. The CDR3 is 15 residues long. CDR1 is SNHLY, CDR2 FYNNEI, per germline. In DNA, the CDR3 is TGTGCCAGCAGTGAAATCAGGGGGAGTGGTTCACCCCTCCACTTT. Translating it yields CASSEIRGSGSPLHF.

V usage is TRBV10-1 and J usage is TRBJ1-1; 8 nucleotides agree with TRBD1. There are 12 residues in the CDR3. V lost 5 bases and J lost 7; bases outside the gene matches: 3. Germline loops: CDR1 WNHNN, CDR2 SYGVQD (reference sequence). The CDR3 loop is CASSTGGGEAFF. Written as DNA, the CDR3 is TGCGCCAGCAGTACAGGGGGAGGTGAAGCTTTCTTT.

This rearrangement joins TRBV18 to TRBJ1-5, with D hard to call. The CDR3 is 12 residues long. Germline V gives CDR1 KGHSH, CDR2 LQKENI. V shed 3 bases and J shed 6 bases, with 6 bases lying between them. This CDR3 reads CASSPEGQPQHF. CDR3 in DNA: TGTGCCAGCTCACCTGAGGGTCAGCCCCAGCATTTT. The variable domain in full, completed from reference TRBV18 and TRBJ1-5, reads NAGVMQNPRHLVRRRGQEARLRCSPMKGHSHVYWYRQLPEEGLKFMVYLQKENIIDESGMPKERFSAEFPKEGPSILRIQQVVRGDSAAYFCASSPEGQPQHFGDGTRLSIL.

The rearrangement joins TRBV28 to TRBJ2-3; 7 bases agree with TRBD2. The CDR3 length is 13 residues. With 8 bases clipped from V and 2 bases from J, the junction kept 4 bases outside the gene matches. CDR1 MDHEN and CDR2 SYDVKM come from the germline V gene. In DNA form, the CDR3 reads TGTGCCAGCCAGGGACTAAACACAGATACGCAGTATTTT. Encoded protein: CASQGLNTDTQYF.

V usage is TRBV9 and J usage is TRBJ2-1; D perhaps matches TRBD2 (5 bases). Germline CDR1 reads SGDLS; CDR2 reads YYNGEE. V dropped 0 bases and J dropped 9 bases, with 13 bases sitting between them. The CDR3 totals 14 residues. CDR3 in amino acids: CASSVVSAEGEQFF. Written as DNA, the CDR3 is TGTGCCAGCAGCGTAGTTAGCGCCGAGGGTGAGCAGTTCTTC.

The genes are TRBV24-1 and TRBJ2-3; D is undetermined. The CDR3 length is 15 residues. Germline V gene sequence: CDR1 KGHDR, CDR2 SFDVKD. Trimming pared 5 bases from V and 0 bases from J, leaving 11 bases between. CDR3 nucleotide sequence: TGTGCCACCAGTGTCGGCGGAGCTAGCACAGATACGCAGTATTTT. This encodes CATSVGGASTDTQYF.

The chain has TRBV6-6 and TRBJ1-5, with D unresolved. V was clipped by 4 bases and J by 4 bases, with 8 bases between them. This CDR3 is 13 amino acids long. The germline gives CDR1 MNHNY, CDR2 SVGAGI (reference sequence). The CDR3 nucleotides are TGTGCCAGCAGTTCCCCGGGGAATCAGCCCCAGCATTTT. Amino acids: CASSSPGNQPQHF.

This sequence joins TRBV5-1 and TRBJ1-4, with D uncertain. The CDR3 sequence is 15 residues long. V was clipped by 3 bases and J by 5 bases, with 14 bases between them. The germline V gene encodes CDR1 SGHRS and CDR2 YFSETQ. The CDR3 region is CASSSDLPPNEKLFF. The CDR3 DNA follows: TGCGCCAGCAGCTCAGATCTCCCCCCGAATGAAAAACTGTTTTTT.

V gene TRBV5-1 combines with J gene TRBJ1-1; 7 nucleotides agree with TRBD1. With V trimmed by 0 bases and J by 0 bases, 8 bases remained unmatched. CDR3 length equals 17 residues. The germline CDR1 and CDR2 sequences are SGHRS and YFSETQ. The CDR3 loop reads CASSLGDRATLNTEAFF. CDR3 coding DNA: TGCGCCAGCAGCTTGGGAGACAGGGCGACTTTGAACACTGAAGCTTTCTTT. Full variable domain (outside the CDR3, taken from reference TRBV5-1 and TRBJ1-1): KAGVTQTPRYLIKTRGQQVTLSCSPISGHRSVSWYQQTPGQGLQFLFEYFSETQRNKGNFPGRFSGRQFSNSRSEMNVSTLELGDSALYLCASSLGDRATLNTEAFFGQGTRLTVV.

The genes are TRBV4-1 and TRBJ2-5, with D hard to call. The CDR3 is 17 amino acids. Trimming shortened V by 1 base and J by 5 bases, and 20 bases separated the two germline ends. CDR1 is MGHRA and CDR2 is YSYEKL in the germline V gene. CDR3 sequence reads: CASSQGVDRPPRETQYF. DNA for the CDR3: TGCGCCAGCAGCCAAGGGGTGGATCGACCCCCGCGGGAGACCCAGTACTTC.

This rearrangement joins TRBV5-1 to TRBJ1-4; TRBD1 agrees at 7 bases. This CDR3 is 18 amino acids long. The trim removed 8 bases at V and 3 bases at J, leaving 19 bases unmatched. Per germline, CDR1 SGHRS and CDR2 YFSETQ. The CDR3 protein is CASPTKVMNTGANEKLFF. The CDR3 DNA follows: TGCGCCAGTCCCACGAAGGTTATGAATACAGGGGCTAATGAAAAACTGTTTTTT. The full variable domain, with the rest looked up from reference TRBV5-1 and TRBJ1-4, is KAGVTQTPRYLIKTRGQQVTLSCSPISGHRSVSWYQQTPGQGLQFLFEYFSETQRNKGNFPGRFSGRQFSNSRSEMNVSTLELGDSALYLCASPTKVMNTGANEKLFFGSGTQLSVL.

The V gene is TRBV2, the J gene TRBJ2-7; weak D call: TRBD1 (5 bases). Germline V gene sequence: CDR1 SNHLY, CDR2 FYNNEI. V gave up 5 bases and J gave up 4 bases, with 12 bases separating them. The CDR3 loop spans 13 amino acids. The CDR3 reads CASSSRVLYEQYV. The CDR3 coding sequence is TGTGCCAGCAGTTCCAGGGTATTGTACGAGCAGTACGTC.

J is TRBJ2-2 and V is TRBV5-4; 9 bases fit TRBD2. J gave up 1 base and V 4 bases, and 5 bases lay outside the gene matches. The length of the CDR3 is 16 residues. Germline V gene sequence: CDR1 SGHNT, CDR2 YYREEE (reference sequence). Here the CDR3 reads CASSPAGGRNTGELFF. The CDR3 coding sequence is TGTGCCAGCAGCCCGGCGGGGGGGAGGAACACCGGGGAGCTGTTTTTT.

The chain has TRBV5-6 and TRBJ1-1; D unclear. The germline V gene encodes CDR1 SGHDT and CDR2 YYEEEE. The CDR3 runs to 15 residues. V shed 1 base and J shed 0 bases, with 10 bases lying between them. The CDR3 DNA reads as TGTGCCAGCAGCTTGCGTCGGTCCATGAACACTGAAGCTTTCTTT. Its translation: CASSLRRSMNTEAFF.